The clone carrying this T cell receptor beta chain has ten or more counts. Its antigen is not known. This may be a read error, as it is one base from a much larger clone. This sample stems from a study of metastatic and nonmetastatic thyroid tumors. Study-wide context: It was across blood and tumor or nodule tissue from malignant and benign thyroid patients that repertoires were compared.

Among the patients, none had received any treatment before thyroid surgery. Whole-study results and caveats: Malignant thyroid tumors reportedly exceeded benign nodules significantly in TCR beta diversity, with the difference appearing in blood and tumor.

Germline assignment: CDR1 SGHAT and CDR2 FQNNGV. This CDR3 region has 15 residues. The V and J ends lost 3 bases and 1 base, in that order; junction bases with no gene match: 1. Original processing methods: To classify distant metastasis in papillary thyroid cancer, a model was built from CDR3 differences across clinicopathological groups. TCRdb re-called the PCR reads through MiXCR. TCRdb's processing, not the authors' own work, is the source of the V and J calls. The repertoire holds tens of thousands of clones, less than 25% seen once, with approximately 3.9% in the top ten. Sequencing was performed on blood. The chain carries TRBV11-2 and TRBJ2-2; TRBD1 aligns across 8 bases. The clonotype was recovered from a male donor with papillary thyroid cancer or a benign thyroid nodule (not recorded which). Some clones in this sample may be carry-over from other donors' samples. The CDR3 region has the DNA TGTGCCAGCAGCTTCGGGACAGGGAACACCGGGGAGCTGTTTTTT. Amino acids: CASSFGTGNTGELFF.